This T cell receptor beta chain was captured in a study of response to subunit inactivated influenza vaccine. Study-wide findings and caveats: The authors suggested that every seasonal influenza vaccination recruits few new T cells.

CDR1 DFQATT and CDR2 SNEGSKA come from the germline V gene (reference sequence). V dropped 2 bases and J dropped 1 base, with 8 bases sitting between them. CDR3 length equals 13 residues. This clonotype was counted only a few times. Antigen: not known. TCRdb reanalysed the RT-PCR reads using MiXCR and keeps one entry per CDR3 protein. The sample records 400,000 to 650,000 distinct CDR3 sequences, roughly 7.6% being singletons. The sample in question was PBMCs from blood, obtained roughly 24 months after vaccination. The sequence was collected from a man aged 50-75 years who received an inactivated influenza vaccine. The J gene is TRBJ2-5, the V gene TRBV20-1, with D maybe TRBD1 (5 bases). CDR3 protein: CSARSTAQETQYF. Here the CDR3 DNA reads TGCAGTGCTAGATCGACAGCCCAAGAGACCCAGTACTTC.